This T cell receptor beta chain came from a study of cytotoxic CD8 clonotypes in ibrutinib-treated CLL. The method was immunoSEQ multiplex PCR; TCRdb's version includes in-frame clones alone and lacks a portion of them. The sample records about 140,000 clones, roughly 90% being singletons. The CDR3 extends over 14 amino acids. V was shortened by 5 bases and J by 3 bases, with 13 bases between the two germline ends. The V gene's germline CDR1 is SGHNT and CDR2 YENEEA. The chain carries TRBV11-3 and TRBJ1-1, with D tentatively TRBD1 (5 bases). The clonotype comes from a human donor with chronic lymphocytic leukemia. The specimen was PBMCs, collected after 12 months of ibrutinib treatment. CDR3 sequence: CASSPRDGHTEAFF. The CDR3 nucleotides are TGTGCCAGCAGCCCAAGGGACGGCCACACTGAAGCTTTCTTT.